These 23 T cell receptor beta chains came from one sample sequenced in a study of human T cells and chemical hapten exposure. The time point denotes: patch test 1, 2 weeks after DPC sensitization. Indicated treatment: therapeutic diphenylcyclopropenone sensitization with weekly scalp DPC. TCRdb reprocessed the RACE reads via MiXCR and lists one record per CDR3 protein. This sample has 150,000 to 200,000 distinct CDR3 sequences, with around 13% found just once. The source material was whole blood, sampled in connection with sensitization to the hapten diphenylcyclopropenone (DPC). Every receptor here comes from a woman aged 25 to 39 with alopecia areata. Some clones in this sample may be carry-over from other donors' samples.

DNA for the CDR3: TGTGCCAGCAGCCCAGGGGGGAGCGGGCCCGCCGGGGAGCTGTTTTTT. It is translated as CASSPGGSGPAGELFF. This chain joins TRBV7-8 and TRBJ2-2, with D perhaps matching TRBD1 (7 bases). The germline V gene has CDR1 SGHVS and CDR2 FQNEAQ. V lost 5 bases, J lost 6 bases, and 19 bases lay in between. The CDR3 is made up of 16 amino acids.

The chain combines TRBV12-3 or TRBV12-4 with TRBJ2-3; D gene ambiguous. Trimming pared 3 bases from V and 1 base from J, leaving 5 bases between. This CDR3 has 13 residues. As DNA, the CDR3 is TGTGCCAGCAGTTTTTTTGGCACAGATACGCAGTATTTT. Protein sequence: CASSFFGTDTQYF.

The gene calls are TRBV5-1 and TRBJ2-1; 9 nucleotides match TRBD2. The CDR3 sequence is 15 residues long. Trimming cost V 0 bases and J 8 bases; bases outside gene matches: 6. Germline V gives CDR1 SGHRS, CDR2 YFSETQ. CDR3 region: CASSLAGLALDEQFF. Written as DNA, the CDR3 is TGCGCCAGCAGCTTGGCGGGACTAGCTCTCGATGAGCAGTTCTTC.

This chain joins TRBV11-2 and TRBJ2-3, with 7 bases fitting TRBD2. Germline values: CDR1 SGHAT, CDR2 FQNNGV. This CDR3 has 14 residues. V trimming: 4 bases; J trimming: 6 bases; junction bases outside the gene matches: 7. Written as DNA, the CDR3 is TGTGCCAGCAGCTCACCCGCCGGGGGGGATACGCAGTATTTT. Translated, it gives CASSSPAGGDTQYF. The full variable domain, its missing parts supplied by reference TRBV11-2 and TRBJ2-3, is EAGVAQSPRYKIIEKRQSVAFWCNPISGHATLYWYQQILGQGPKLLIQFQNNGVVDDSQLPKDRFSAERLKGVDSTLKIQPAKLEDSAVYLCASSSPAGGDTQYFGPGTRLTVL.

V gene TRBV20-1 combines with J gene TRBJ2-1; maybe TRBD2 (6 bases). V was trimmed by 0 bases and J by 4 bases, leaving 16 bases between them. The CDR3 runs 16 residues. CDR1 is DFQATT, CDR2 SNEGSKA, per germline (reference sequence). DNA of the CDR3: TGCAGTGCTAGAGATCCTAGGGGAGGCCCTTACAATGAGCAGTTCTTC. It is translated as CSARDPRGGPYNEQFF.

This rearrangement joins TRBV20-1 to TRBJ2-3, with D possibly being TRBD1 (5 bases). Trimming removed 4 bases at V and 5 bases at J, with 13 bases between. Germline V gives CDR1 DFQATT, CDR2 SNEGSKA (reference sequence). This CDR3 contains 13 residues. For the CDR3, the DNA is TGCAGTGCTATATCACAAACAGGAGATACGCAGTATTTT. This codes for CSAISQTGDTQYF.

This chain uses TRBV6-1 with TRBJ1-2; 9 bases fit TRBD1. The CDR3 has 14 amino acids. Germline trimming cut 6 bases from V and 6 bases from J; bases unmatched to any gene: 8. The V gene's germline CDR1 is MNHNS and CDR2 SASEGT. The CDR3 is CASRSTGGRDGYTF. Written as DNA, the CDR3 is TGTGCCAGCAGGTCAACAGGGGGCAGAGATGGCTACACCTTC.

The chain employs TRBV9 and TRBJ2-2; 8 bases match TRBD1. J was trimmed by 6 bases and V by 4 bases; bases with no gene match: 8. Germline lookup yields CDR1 SGDLS and CDR2 YYNGEE. The CDR3 is made up of 15 amino acids. The CDR3 spells CASSFGQGRAGELFF. The CDR3 DNA is TGTGCCAGCAGCTTTGGACAGGGCCGGGCCGGGGAGCTGTTTTTT.

The chain combines TRBV28 with TRBJ2-3, with D perhaps matching TRBD2 (6 bases). The CDR3 is made up of 13 amino acids. V shed 9 bases and J shed 4 bases, with 14 bases lying between them. The germline V gene has CDR1 MDHEN and CDR2 SYDVKM. CDR3: CASLAPRADTQYF. CDR3 coding DNA: TGTGCCAGTCTAGCGCCCCGCGCAGATACGCAGTATTTT.

This clonotype was found a few times. V is TRBV28 and J is TRBJ2-7; D is tentatively TRBD1 or TRBD2 (5 bases each). CDR1 MDHEN and CDR2 SYDVKM come from the germline V gene. This CDR3 has 11 amino acids. Trimming removed 6 bases from V and 4 bases from J, with 7 bases in between. CDR3 bases: TGTGCCAGCAGGGGGGTATACGAGCAGTACTTC. It encodes CASRGVYEQYF.

The rearrangement uses TRBV7-2 and TRBJ2-7; 7 bases line up with TRBD1. Per the germline V gene, CDR1 is SGHTA and CDR2 is FQGNSA. Unmatched junction bases numbered 9, after V lost 6 bases and J lost 7 bases. This CDR3 is 13 amino acids long. The CDR3 loop is CASSRTGDREQYF. In nucleotides, the CDR3 is TGTGCCAGCAGTCGAACAGGGGACCGGGAGCAGTACTTC. Full variable domain (remainder filled in from reference TRBV7-2 and TRBJ2-7): GAGVSQSPSNKVTEKGKDVELRCDPISGHTALYWYRQSLGQGLEFLIYFQGNSAPDKSGLPSDRFSAERTGGSVSTLTIQRTQQEDSAVYLCASSRTGDREQYFGPGTRLTVT.

The genes are TRBV11-2 and TRBJ1-6, with D unclear. V lost 2 bases and J 6 bases, leaving 11 bases between the germline ends. The CDR3 runs to 15 residues. CDR1 and CDR2 from the germline V gene are SGHAT and FQNNGV. The CDR3 is CASSLNPGSNSPLHF. In DNA form, the CDR3 reads TGTGCCAGCAGCTTAAACCCGGGATCTAATTCACCCCTCCACTTT. The full variable domain, with the rest looked up from reference TRBV11-2 and TRBJ1-6, is EAGVAQSPRYKIIEKRQSVAFWCNPISGHATLYWYQQILGQGPKLLIQFQNNGVVDDSQLPKDRFSAERLKGVDSTLKIQPAKLEDSAVYLCASSLNPGSNSPLHFGNGTRLTVT.

This CDR3 is CSAKIWNTEAFF. Here the CDR3 DNA reads TGCAGTGCAAAGATATGGAACACTGAAGCTTTCTTT. The V and J genes are TRBV20-1 and TRBJ1-1; D unclear. CDR3 length: 12 amino acids. V was clipped by 6 bases and J by 1 base, with 9 bases between them. Germline V gives CDR1 DFQATT, CDR2 SNEGSKA (reference sequence).

The V gene is TRBV18, the J gene TRBJ2-1; 13 nucleotides align to TRBD2. V was pared by 3 bases and J by 8 bases, with 10 bases of the junction left unmatched. Germline CDR1 reads KGHSH; CDR2 reads LQKENI. This CDR3 region has 17 residues. CDR3 nucleotide sequence: TGTGCCAGCTCACCGCTTTTCGGGGGACTAGCGGGGCATGAGCAGTTCTTC. Its translation: CASSPLFGGLAGHEQFF.

A few counts support this clonotype. The chain is built from TRBV28 and TRBJ2-1, with 7 bases aligning to TRBD1. Germline assignment: CDR1 MDHEN and CDR2 SYDVKM. The junction had 8 bases not matched to a gene; V was cut back by 1 base and J by 8 bases. This CDR3 contains 15 residues. In nucleotides, the CDR3 is TGTGCCAGCAGTTTATCAAGGACAGGCGGCCATGAGCAGTTCTTC. This encodes CASSLSRTGGHEQFF.

V is TRBV20-1 and J is TRBJ2-3; D may be TRBD2 (5 bases). Germline loops: CDR1 DFQATT, CDR2 SNEGSKA (reference sequence). This CDR3 spans 12 amino acids. The germline V and J ends were trimmed by 3 bases and 6 bases, with 10 bases remaining between them. The CDR3 coding sequence is TGCAGTGCTAGCGGGGTTTCCGATACGCAGTATTTT. This translates into CSASGVSDTQYF.

The chain recombines TRBV29-1 with TRBJ2-1; 7 positions agree with TRBD2. This CDR3 region has 15 residues. V gave up 8 bases and J gave up 5 bases; unmatched junction bases: 15. Germline CDR1 is SQVTM and CDR2 is ANQGSEA. CDR3 in amino acids: CSTRAGTGFDNEQFF. The CDR3 nucleotides read TGCAGCACCCGAGCGGGGACCGGCTTTGACAATGAGCAGTTCTTC.

This clonotype was counted between two and nine times. This chain connects TRBV12-3 or TRBV12-4 to TRBJ2-1; 12 nucleotides agree with TRBD2. V lost 4 bases, J lost 7 bases, and 8 bases stayed unmatched. The length of the CDR3 is 16 residues. As DNA, the CDR3 is TGTGCCAGCAGTTCACGGGCTAGCGGGGGGGCAAATGAGCAGTTCTTC. It encodes CASSSRASGGANEQFF.

This chain connects TRBV3-1 to TRBJ2-1; a possible D gene is TRBD2 (5 bases). The germline V gene encodes CDR1 LGHDT and CDR2 YNNKEL (reference sequence). This CDR3 is built from 17 residues. V was clipped by 0 bases and J by 0 bases, with 12 bases between them. As DNA, the CDR3 is TGTGCCAGCAGCCAAGATAGCGCGCGGACCTCCTACAATGAGCAGTTCTTC. This sequence encodes CASSQDSARTSYNEQFF.

The chain employs TRBV10-2 and TRBJ2-1, with unresolved D. The CDR3 is 17 amino acids. Trimming removed 6 bases from V and 0 bases from J, with 18 bases in between. Germline V gene data show CDR1 as WSHSY and CDR2 as SAAADI. The CDR3 here is CASSEKPGSPSYNEQFF. In DNA form, the CDR3 reads TGCGCCAGCAGCGAGAAACCAGGATCGCCCTCCTACAATGAGCAGTTCTTC.

The sample holds a few counts of this clonotype. The chain has TRBV6-1 and TRBJ1-5; TRBD1 matches at 8 bases. With 4 bases clipped from V and 6 bases from J, the junction kept 2 bases outside the gene matches. Germline lookup yields CDR1 MNHNS and CDR2 SASEGT. This CDR3 comprises 13 residues. CDR3 region: CASSAGGGQPQHF. The CDR3 region has the DNA TGTGCCAGCAGTGCAGGGGGCGGTCAGCCCCAGCATTTT.

This clonotype came up a few times. V is TRBV11-3 and J is TRBJ1-1, with D possibly matching TRBD1 (5 bases). Trimming stripped 0 bases from V and 6 bases from J, with 23 bases between. The CDR3 is 18 residues long. CDR1 SGHNT and CDR2 YENEEA come from the germline V gene. The CDR3 nucleotides read TGTGCCAGCAGCTTAGAGGCCCTTGCTCACCGGGGGATTTCTGAAGCTTTCTTT. This gives the protein CASSLEALAHRGISEAFF.

In this sample, this clonotype turned up many times. The rearrangement links TRBV11-1 to TRBJ2-3; a possible D gene is TRBD1 (5 bases). CDR1 and CDR2 (germline): SGHAT, FQDESV (reference sequence). The CDR3 is made up of 14 amino acids. The V and J ends lost 5 bases and 4 bases respectively, with 13 bases between them. CDR3 coding DNA: TGTGCCAGCAGCCGAAACAGGATGGCAGATACGCAGTATTTT. Protein sequence: CASSRNRMADTQYF.